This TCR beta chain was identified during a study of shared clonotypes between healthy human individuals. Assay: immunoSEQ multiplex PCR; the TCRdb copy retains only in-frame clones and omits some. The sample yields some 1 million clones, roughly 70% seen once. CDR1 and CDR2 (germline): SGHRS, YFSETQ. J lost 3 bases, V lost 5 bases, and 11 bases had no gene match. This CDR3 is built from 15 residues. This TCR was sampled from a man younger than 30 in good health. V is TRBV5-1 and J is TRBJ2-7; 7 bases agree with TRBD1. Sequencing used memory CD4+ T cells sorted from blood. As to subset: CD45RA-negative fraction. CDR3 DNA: TGCGCCAGCAGGGTGGCTCCGGGACAGAACTACGAGCAGTACTTC. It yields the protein CASRVAPGQNYEQYF.